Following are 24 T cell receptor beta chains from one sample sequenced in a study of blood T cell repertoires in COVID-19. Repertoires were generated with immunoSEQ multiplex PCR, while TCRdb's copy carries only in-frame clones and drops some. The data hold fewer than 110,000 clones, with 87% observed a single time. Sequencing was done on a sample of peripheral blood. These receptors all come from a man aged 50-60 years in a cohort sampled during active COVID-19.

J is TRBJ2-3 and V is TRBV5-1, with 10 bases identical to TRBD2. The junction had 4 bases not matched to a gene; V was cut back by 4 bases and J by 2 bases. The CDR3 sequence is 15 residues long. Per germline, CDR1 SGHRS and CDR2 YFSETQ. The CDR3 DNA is TGCGCCAGCAGCGGTAGCGGGGGGTTCACAGATACGCAGTATTTT. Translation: CASSGSGGFTDTQYF.

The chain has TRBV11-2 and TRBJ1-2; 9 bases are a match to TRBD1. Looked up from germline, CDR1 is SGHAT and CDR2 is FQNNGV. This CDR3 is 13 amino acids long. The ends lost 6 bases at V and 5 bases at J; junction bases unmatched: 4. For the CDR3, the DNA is TGTGCCAGCAGGGACGACAGGGGGTATGGCTACACCTTC. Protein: CASRDDRGYGYTF. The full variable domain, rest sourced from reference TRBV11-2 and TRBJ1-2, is EAGVAQSPRYKIIEKRQSVAFWCNPISGHATLYWYQQILGQGPKLLIQFQNNGVVDDSQLPKDRFSAERLKGVDSTLKIQPAKLEDSAVYLCASRDDRGYGYTFGSGTRLTVV.

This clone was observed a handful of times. CDR3 sequence reads: CASSLGPSRGFSTDTQYF. For the CDR3, the DNA is TGTGCCAGCAGCTTAGGCCCGAGTCGGGGGTTTAGCACAGATACGCAGTATTTT. The rearrangement joins TRBV11-2 to TRBJ2-3, with a weak D call TRBD2 (6 bases). Germline CDR1 reads SGHAT; CDR2 reads FQNNGV. The CDR3 loop spans 18 amino acids. V lost 1 base and J 0 bases, leaving 17 bases between the germline ends.

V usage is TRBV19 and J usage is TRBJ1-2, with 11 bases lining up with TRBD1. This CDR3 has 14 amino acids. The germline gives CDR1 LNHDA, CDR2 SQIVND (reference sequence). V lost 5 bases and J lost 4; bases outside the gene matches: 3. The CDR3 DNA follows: TGTGCCAGTAGTTTTGGGACAGGGGGCTATGGCTACACCTTC. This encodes CASSFGTGGYGYTF.

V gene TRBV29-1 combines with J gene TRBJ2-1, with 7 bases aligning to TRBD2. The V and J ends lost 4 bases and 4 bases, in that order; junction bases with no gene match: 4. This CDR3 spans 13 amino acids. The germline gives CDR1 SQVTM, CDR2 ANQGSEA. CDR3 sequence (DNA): TGCAGCGTTGCGAAGGGACTATACAATGAGCAGTTCTTC. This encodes CSVAKGLYNEQFF.

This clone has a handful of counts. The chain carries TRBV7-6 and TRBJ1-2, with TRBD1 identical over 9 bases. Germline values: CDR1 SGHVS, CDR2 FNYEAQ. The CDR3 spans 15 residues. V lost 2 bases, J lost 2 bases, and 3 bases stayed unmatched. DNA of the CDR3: TGTGCCAGCAGCTTAATGGGACAGGGAAACTATGGCTACACCTTC. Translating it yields CASSLMGQGNYGYTF.

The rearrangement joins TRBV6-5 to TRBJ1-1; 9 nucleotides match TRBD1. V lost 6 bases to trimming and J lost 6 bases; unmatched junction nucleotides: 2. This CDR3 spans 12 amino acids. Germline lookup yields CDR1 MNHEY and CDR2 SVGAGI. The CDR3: CASRQGAAEAFF. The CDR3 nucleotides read TGTGCCAGCAGACAGGGGGCGGCTGAAGCTTTCTTT.

CDR3 in DNA: TGCGCCAGCCATGGCAGGGGGTTTGTGGGTGAGCAGTTCTTC. It translates to CASHGRGFVGEQFF. V and J are TRBV5-1 and TRBJ2-1, with 7 bases matching TRBD1. Germline CDR1 SGHRS, CDR2 YFSETQ. V trimming: 7 bases; J trimming: 9 bases; junction bases outside the gene matches: 13. The CDR3 totals 14 residues.

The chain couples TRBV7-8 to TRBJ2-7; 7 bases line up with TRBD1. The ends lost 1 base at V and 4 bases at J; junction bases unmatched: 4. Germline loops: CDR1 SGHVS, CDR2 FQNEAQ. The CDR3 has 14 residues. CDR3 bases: TGTGCCAGCAGCTTAGGACAGGGTAATTACGAGCAGTACTTC. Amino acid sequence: CASSLGQGNYEQYF. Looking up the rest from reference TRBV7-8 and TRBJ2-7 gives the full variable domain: GAGVSQSPRYKVAKRGQDVALRCDPISGHVSLFWYQQALGQGPEFLTYFQNEAQLDKSGLPSDRFFAERPEGSVSTLKIQRTQQEDSAVYLCASSLGQGNYEQYFGPGTRLTVT.

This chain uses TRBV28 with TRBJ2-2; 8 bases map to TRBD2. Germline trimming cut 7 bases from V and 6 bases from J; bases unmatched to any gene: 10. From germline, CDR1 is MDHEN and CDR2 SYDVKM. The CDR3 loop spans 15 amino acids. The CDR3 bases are TGTGCCAGCACAAACGAGGCCGGGGGGGCCGGGGAGCTGTTTTTT. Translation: CASTNEAGGAGELFF.

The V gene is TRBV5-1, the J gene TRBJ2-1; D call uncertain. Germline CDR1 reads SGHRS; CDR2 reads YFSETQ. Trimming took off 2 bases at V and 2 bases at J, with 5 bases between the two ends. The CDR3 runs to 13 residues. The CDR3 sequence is CASSFRAYNEQFF. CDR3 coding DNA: TGCGCCAGCAGCTTTAGAGCCTACAATGAGCAGTTCTTC.

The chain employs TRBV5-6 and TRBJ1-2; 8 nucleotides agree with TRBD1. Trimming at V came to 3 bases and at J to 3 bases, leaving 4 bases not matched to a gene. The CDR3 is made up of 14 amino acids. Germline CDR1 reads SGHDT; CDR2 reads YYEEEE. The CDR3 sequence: CASSWRGQDYGYTF. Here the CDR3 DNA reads TGTGCCAGCAGCTGGCGGGGACAGGACTATGGCTACACCTTC.

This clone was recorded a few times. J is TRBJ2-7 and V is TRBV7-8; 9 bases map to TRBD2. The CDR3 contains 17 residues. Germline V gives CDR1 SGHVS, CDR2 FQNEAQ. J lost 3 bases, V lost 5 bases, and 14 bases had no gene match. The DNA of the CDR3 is TGTGCCAGCAGCCCATATTCGGACTGGCGGGGGGGCTACGAGCAGTACGTC. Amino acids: CASSPYSDWRGGYEQYV.

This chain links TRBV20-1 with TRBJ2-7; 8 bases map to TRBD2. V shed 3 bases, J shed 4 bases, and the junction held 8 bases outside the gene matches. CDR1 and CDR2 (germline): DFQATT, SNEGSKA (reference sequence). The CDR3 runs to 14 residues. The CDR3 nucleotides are TGCAGTGCTAGTCCTCGGGGGGGCTCGTACGAGCAGTACTTC. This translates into CSASPRGGSYEQYF.

CDR3 region: CASSLDSTQILSSYNEQFF. CDR3 in DNA: TGCGCCAGCAGCTTGGACAGCACACAGATCCTTAGCTCCTACAATGAGCAGTTCTTC. The rearrangement links TRBV5-1 to TRBJ2-1; D gene ambiguous. There are 19 residues in the CDR3. From germline, CDR1 is SGHRS and CDR2 YFSETQ. The V gene lost 0 bases and the J gene lost 0 bases, with 19 bases spanning the gap. Looking up the rest from reference TRBV5-1 and TRBJ2-1 gives the full variable domain: KAGVTQTPRYLIKTRGQQVTLSCSPISGHRSVSWYQQTPGQGLQFLFEYFSETQRNKGNFPGRFSGRQFSNSRSEMNVSTLELGDSALYLCASSLDSTQILSSYNEQFFGPGTRLTVL.

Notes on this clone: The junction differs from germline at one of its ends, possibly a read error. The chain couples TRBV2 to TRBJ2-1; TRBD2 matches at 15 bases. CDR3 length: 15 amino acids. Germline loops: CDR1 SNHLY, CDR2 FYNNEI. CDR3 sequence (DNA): TGTGCCAGCAGGGAGATCGGGACTAGCGGGGGGAAAGGGATCTTC. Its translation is CASREIGTSGGKGIF.

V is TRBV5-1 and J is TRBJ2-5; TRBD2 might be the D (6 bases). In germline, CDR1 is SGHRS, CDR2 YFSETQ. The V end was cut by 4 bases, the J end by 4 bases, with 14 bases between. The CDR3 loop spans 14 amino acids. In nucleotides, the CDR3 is TGCGCCAGCAGCGGGGACGGGGGACGAGAGACCCAGTACTTC. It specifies CASSGDGGRETQYF. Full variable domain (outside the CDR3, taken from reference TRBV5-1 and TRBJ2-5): KAGVTQTPRYLIKTRGQQVTLSCSPISGHRSVSWYQQTPGQGLQFLFEYFSETQRNKGNFPGRFSGRQFSNSRSEMNVSTLELGDSALYLCASSGDGGRETQYFGPGTRLLVL.

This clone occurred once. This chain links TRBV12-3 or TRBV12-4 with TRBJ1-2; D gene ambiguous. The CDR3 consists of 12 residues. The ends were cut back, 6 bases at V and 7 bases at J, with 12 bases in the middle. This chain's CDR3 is CASRPAGRGYTF. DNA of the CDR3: TGTGCCAGCAGGCCGGCGGGTCGTGGCTACACCTTC.

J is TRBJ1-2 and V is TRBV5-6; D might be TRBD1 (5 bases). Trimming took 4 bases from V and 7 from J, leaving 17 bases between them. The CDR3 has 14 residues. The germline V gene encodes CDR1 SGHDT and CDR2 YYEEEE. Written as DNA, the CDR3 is TGTGCCAGCAGCACCCCCCTGGGGGGGTCTGGCTACACCTTC. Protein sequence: CASSTPLGGSGYTF. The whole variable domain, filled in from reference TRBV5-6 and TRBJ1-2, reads DAGVTQSPTHLIKTRGQQVTLRCSPKSGHDTVSWYQQALGQGPQFIFQYYEEEERQRGNFPDRFSGHQFPNYSSELNVNALLLGDSALYLCASSTPLGGSGYTFGSGTRLTVV.

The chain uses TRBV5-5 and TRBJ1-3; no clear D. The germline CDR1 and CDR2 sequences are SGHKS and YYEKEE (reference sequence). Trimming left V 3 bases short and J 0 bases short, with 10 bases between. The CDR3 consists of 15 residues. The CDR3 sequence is CASSSRLFSGNTIYF. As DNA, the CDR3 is TGTGCCAGCAGCTCCCGCCTATTCTCTGGAAACACCATATATTTT.

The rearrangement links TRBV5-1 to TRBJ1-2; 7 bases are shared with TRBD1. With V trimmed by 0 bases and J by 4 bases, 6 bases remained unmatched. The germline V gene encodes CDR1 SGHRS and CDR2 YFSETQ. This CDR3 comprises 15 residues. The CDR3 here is CASSLEGQASYGYTF. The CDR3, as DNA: TGCGCCAGCAGCTTGGAAGGACAGGCCTCCTATGGCTACACCTTC. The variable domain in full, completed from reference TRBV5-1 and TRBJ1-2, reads KAGVTQTPRYLIKTRGQQVTLSCSPISGHRSVSWYQQTPGQGLQFLFEYFSETQRNKGNFPGRFSGRQFSNSRSEMNVSTLELGDSALYLCASSLEGQASYGYTFGSGTRLTVV.

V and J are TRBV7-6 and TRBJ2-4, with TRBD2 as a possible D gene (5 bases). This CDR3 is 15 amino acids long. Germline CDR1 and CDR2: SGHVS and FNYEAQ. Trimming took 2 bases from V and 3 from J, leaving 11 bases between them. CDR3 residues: CASSLRSEGKNIQYF. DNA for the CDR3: TGTGCCAGCAGCTTACGGTCTGAGGGCAAAAACATTCAGTACTTC. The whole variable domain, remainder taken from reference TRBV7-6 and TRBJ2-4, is GAGVSQSPRYKVTKRGQDVALRCDPISGHVSLYWYRQALGQGPEFLTYFNYEAQQDKSGLPNDRFSAERPEGSISTLTIQRTEQRDSAMYRCASSLRSEGKNIQYFGAGTRLSVL.

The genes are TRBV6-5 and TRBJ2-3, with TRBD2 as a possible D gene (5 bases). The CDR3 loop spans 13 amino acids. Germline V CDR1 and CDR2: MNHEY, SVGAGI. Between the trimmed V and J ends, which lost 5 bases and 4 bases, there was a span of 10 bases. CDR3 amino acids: CASSTSLADTQYF. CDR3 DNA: TGTGCCAGCAGTACCTCACTAGCAGATACGCAGTATTTT.

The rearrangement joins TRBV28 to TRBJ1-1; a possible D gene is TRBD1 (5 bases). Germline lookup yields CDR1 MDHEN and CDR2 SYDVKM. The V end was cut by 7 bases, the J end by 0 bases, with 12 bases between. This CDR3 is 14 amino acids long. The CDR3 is CASTEGALNTEAFF. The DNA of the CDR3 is TGTGCCAGCACCGAAGGGGCCCTGAACACTGAAGCTTTCTTT.